This section outlines one TCR beta chain sequence together with its context. The V and J ends lost 6 bases and 4 bases respectively, with 15 bases between them. The CDR3 covers 14 residues. Looked up from germline, CDR1 is LNHDA and CDR2 is SQIVND (reference sequence). The data belong to a study of blood T cell repertoires in COVID-19. Here immunoSEQ multiplex PCR was the method, and the copy in TCRdb shows in-frame clones only, minus some. Among 280,000 or so clones listed, 70% to 90% were seen once. This clonotype originated in a woman between 55 and 75 years old with acute or convalescent COVID-19. J is TRBJ1-2 and V is TRBV19; D perhaps matches TRBD1 (6 bases). The sequenced material came from peripheral blood. Here the CDR3 DNA reads TGTGCCAGTAGGACACGACAGGTTGGCTATGGCTACACCTTC. This translates into CASRTRQVGYGYTF. The variable domain in full, with the rest retrieved from reference TRBV19 and TRBJ1-2, is DGGITQSPKYLFRKEGQNVTLSCEQNLNHDAMYWYRQDPGQGLRLIYYSQIVNDFQKGDIAEGYSVSREKKESFPLTVTSAQKNPTAFYLCASRTRQVGYGYTFGSGTRLTVV.